This entry is about one T cell receptor beta chain. This record belongs to a study of T cell changes during pregnancy in multiple sclerosis. The method was immunoSEQ multiplex PCR; TCRdb's version includes in-frame clones alone and lacks a portion of them. The data show about 61,000 clones, with 90% seen just once and approximately 3% held by the top ten. The clonotype comes from a female donor in good health, enrolled as a control in a pregnancy study. The sequenced sample was peripheral blood, obtained in the first trimester of pregnancy.

Here the CDR3 reads CASSEGASGSTDTQYF. The CDR3 DNA reads as TGTGCCAGCAGTGAAGGGGCTAGCGGGAGTACAGATACGCAGTATTTT. The V and J genes are TRBV2 and TRBJ2-3, with 10 bases fitting TRBD2. V shed 1 base, J shed 3 bases, and the junction held 4 bases outside the gene matches. This CDR3 contains 16 residues. The germline V gene has CDR1 SNHLY and CDR2 FYNNEI.